Detailed here is one T cell receptor beta chain. The data are from a study of technical replicates of blood from a handful of donors. Germline V gives CDR1 MNHEY, CDR2 SVGAGI. V lost 4 bases and J lost 10, with 11 bases in between. The CDR3 consists of 13 residues. Sequenced by immunoSEQ multiplex PCR; TCRdb stores in-frame clones only, minus some. The sample shows tens of thousands of clones, roughly 94% of them seen only once. This clonotype was sampled from a human donor in good health. Some clones in this sample may be carry-over from other donors' samples. Sequenced sample: PBMCs. The rearrangement joins TRBV6-5 to TRBJ1-6, with D possibly matching TRBD1 (5 bases). The CDR3 coding sequence is TGTGCCAGCAGTTCGACAGAGAGGTCACCCCTCCACTTT. Protein sequence: CASSSTERSPLHF.